This T cell receptor (beta chain) derives from a study of shared T cell receptors in the human thymus. Assay: immunoSEQ multiplex PCR; the TCRdb copy retains only in-frame clones and omits some. The sample consists of some 720,000 clones, 70% to 90% of them appearing once. This sample also appeared in a second study, on human thymus T cells. That report adds: It was from resections taken during corrective heart surgery that the thymus tissue came.

The source material was thymocytes. The TCR was taken from a boy less than two years old with a congenital heart defect.

CDR3 coding DNA: TGTGCCAGCAGTTTCGGACAGTATAGCAATCAGCCCCAGCATTTT. Its protein is CASSFGQYSNQPQHF. The chain is built from TRBV28 and TRBJ1-5, with a tentative D call TRBD1 (6 bases). Germline CDR1 reads MDHEN; CDR2 reads SYDVKM. The CDR3 is made up of 15 amino acids. V was shortened by 3 bases and J by 0 bases, with 9 bases between the two germline ends.